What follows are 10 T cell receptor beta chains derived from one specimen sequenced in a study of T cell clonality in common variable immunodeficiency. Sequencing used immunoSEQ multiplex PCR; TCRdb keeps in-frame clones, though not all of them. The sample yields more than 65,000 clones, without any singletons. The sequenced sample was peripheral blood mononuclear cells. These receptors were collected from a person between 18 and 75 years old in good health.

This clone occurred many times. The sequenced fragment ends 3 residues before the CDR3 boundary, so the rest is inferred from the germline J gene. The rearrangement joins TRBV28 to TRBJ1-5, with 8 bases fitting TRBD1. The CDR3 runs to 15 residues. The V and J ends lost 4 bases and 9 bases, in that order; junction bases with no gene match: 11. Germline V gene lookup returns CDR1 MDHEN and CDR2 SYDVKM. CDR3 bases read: TGTGCCAGCAGTTACAGGGGGAAGGGGTCTTTGCCC. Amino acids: CASSYRGKGSLP. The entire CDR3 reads CASSYRGKGSLPQHF.

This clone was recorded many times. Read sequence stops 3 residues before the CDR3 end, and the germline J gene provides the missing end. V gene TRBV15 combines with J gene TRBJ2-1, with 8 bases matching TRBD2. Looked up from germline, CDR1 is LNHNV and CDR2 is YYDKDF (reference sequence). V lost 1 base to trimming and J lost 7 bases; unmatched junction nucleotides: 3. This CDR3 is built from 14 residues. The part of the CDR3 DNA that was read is TGTGCCACCAGCAGAGGATCGGGGGGGAATGAG. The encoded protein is CATSRGSGGNE. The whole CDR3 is CATSRGSGGNEQFF.

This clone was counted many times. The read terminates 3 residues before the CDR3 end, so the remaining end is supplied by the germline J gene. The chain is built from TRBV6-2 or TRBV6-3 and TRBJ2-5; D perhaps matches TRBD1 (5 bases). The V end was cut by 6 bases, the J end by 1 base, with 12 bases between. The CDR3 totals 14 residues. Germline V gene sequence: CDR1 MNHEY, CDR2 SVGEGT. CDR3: CASSPSGRQETQYF. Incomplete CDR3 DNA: TGTGCCAGCAGCCCTTCAGGGCGCCAAGAGACC.

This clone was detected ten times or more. The sequenced CDR3 bases are TGTGCCAGCAGCTCGGCCTACGAG. Amino acids: CASSSAYE. From start to end, the CDR3 is CASSSAYEQYF. This sequence joins TRBV7-8 and TRBJ2-7; D call uncertain. The CDR3 end falls 3 residues outside the read, so it is completed with the germline J gene. Trimming stripped 4 bases from V and 2 bases from J, with 3 bases between. Germline V CDR1 and CDR2: SGHVS, FQNEAQ. The CDR3 runs 11 residues.

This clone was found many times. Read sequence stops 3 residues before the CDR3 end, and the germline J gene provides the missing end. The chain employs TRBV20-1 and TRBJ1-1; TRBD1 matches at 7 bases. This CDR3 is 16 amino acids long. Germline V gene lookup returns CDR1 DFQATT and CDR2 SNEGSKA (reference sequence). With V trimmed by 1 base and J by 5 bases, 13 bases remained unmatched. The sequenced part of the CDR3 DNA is TGCAGTGCTAGAGCTCCCCACGGAGCAGGGGGTACTGAA. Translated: CSARAPHGAGGTE. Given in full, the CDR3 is CSARAPHGAGGTEAFF.

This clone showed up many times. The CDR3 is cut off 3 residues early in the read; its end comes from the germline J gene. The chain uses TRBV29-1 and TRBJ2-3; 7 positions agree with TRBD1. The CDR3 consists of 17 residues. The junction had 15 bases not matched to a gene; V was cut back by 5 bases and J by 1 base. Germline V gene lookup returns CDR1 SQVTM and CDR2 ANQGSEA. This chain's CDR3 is CSVRILPRDSGTDTQYF. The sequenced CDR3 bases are TGCAGCGTTAGGATTCTACCCCGGGACAGCGGCACAGATACG.

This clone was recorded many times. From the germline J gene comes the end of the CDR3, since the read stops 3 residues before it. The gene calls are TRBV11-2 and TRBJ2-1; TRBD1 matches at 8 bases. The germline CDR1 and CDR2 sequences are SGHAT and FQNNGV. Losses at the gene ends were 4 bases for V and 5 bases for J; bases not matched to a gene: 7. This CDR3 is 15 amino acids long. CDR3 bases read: TGTGCCAGCAGCTCGGACAGGGCCTCAAACAATGAG. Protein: CASSSDRASNNE. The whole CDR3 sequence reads CASSSDRASNNEQFF.

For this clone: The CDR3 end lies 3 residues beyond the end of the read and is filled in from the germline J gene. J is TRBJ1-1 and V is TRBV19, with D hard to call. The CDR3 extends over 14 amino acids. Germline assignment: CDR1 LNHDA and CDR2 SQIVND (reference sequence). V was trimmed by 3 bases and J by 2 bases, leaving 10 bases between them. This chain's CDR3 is CASSIGEFNTEAFF. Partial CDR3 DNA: TGTGCCAGTAGTATCGGTGAATTCAACACTGAA.

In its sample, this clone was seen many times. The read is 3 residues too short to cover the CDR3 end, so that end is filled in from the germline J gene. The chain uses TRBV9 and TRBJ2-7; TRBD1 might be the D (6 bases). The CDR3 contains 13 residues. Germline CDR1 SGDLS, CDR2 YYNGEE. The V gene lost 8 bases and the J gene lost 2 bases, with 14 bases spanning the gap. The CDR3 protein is CASSEQGTYEQYF. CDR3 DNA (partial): TGTGCCAGTTCCGAACAGGGAACCTACGAG.

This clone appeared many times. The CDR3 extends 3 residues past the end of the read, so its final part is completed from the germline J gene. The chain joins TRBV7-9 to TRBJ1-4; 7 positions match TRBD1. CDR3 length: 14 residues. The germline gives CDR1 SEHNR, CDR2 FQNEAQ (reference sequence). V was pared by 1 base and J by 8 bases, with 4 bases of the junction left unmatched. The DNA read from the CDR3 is TGTGCCAGCAGCTTAGAGGGGGCCGGAGAAAAA. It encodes CASSLEGAGEK. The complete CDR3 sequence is CASSLEGAGEKLFF. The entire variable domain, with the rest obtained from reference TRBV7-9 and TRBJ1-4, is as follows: DTGVSQNPRHKITKRGQNVTFRCDPISEHNRLYWYRQTLGQGPEFLTYFQNEAQLEKSRLLSDRFSAERPKGSFSTLEIQRTEQGDSAMYLCASSLEGAGEKLFFGSGTQLSVL.